This TCR beta chain was identified in a study of CD8+CD57+ T cells in acquired aplastic anemia. Study outcomes and limitations: Levels of CD8+ Simpson's diversity were not significantly distinct in patients versus controls. Patients and controls shared 25 to 30 CD8+ CDR3 sequences.

The junction had 13 bases not matched to a gene; V was cut back by 3 bases and J by 2 bases. From germline, CDR1 is DFQATT and CDR2 SNEGSKA (reference sequence). The CDR3 loop spans 16 amino acids. Patients sequenced had flow cytometry evidence of CD8+CD57+ cell expansion. A note on this clonotype: Its specificity is not known.

Profiles of TCR beta VDJ and CDR3 were generated from a genomic DNA template. MiXCR was run by TCRdb on the reads, yielding one entry per CDR3 protein. This table holds 450,000 to 550,000 distinct CDR3 sequences, around a third found once. The TCR sequence derives from a human donor with aplastic anemia. The rearrangement joins TRBV20-1 to TRBJ2-7; 7 bases are shared with TRBD1. Specimen: sorted CD4+, CD8+, or CD8+CD57+ T cells (not recorded which) from PBMCs. CDR3 amino acids: CSASGQLRDRPYEQYF. The CDR3 DNA reads as TGCAGTGCTAGTGGCCAATTACGGGACAGACCCTACGAGCAGTACTTC.